This T cell receptor beta chain was identified in a study of beta chain features in type 1 diabetes. On the study more broadly: Examined across all samples were over 85 million sorted cells. Study-wide results and limits: Among all four CD4+ subsets, Type 1 diabetes patients had TCRB CDR3s that were moderately but significantly shorter.

J lost 6 bases, V lost 6 bases, and 10 bases had no gene match. This CDR3 has 15 residues. Germline CDR1 SGHAT, CDR2 FQNNGV. Expressed TCRB transcripts were sequenced because the isolated RNA had all been reverse transcribed beforehand. TCRdb's copy holds only in-frame clones and misses some; the assay was immunoSEQ multiplex PCR. The sample lists over 150,000 clones, 9% to 12% seen once, with 0.45% to 0.6% in the top ten. Only a few counts were recorded for this clone. Its antigen is not known. The receptor was derived from a man in his thirties or forties with type 1 diabetes. V and J are TRBV11-2 and TRBJ2-7; 11 nucleotides agree with TRBD1. The sample consisted of central memory CD4+ T cells from blood. This CDR3 reads CASRPIRGTGGEQYF. CDR3 nucleotide sequence: TGTGCCAGCAGACCCATCCGTGGGACAGGGGGCGAGCAGTACTTC. Supplemented by reference TRBV11-2 and TRBJ2-7, the full variable domain reads EAGVAQSPRYKIIEKRQSVAFWCNPISGHATLYWYQQILGQGPKLLIQFQNNGVVDDSQLPKDRFSAERLKGVDSTLKIQPAKLEDSAVYLCASRPIRGTGGEQYFGPGTRLTVT.